Listed below are T cell receptor beta chains from one sample, sequenced in a study of breast tumors, draining lymph nodes, adjacent tissues. TCRdb re-derived calls from the multiplex PCR reads in MiXCR, one entry per CDR3 protein. The data hold approximately 130,000 distinct CDR3 sequences, with 21% observed a single time. Sample: axillary lymph node tissue. The receptors stem from a female donor with breast cancer. Some clones in this sample may be carry-over from other donors' samples. The CDR3 runs from the conserved cysteine through the conserved F or W. Each record gives: V gene, clone size, J gene, D gene, CDR3 DNA, CDR3 protein. The D gene is left open where the match is weak. Clone size appears in some rows only: once, few, many, or a class for an expanded clone.

V: TRBV19; size: many; J: TRBJ2-2; D: .; DNA: TGTGCCAGTAGTATACAGATCGCGAACACCGGGGAGCTGTTTTTT; CDR3: CASSIQIANTGELFF
V: TRBV7-3; size: many; J: TRBJ2-1; D: .; DNA: TGTGCCAGCAGCTTAGAGGGGCAGCGGCATGAGCAGTTCTTC; CDR3: CASSLEGQRHEQFF
V: TRBV7-9; size: many; J: TRBJ2-7; D: TRBD1; DNA: TGTGCCAGCAGCCACCAGGGACAGATTTACGAGCAGTACTTC; CDR3: CASSHQGQIYEQYF
V: TRBV5-1; size: many; J: TRBJ2-7; D: .; DNA: TGCGCCAGCAGCTTGGCTCAGGGAAGCTCCTACGAGCAGTACTTC; CDR3: CASSLAQGSSYEQYF
V: TRBV24-1; size: many; J: TRBJ2-1; D: TRBD1; DNA: TGTGCCACCAGTGAAACCGTGGACAGGGGAACCAACAATGAGCAGTTCTTC; CDR3: CATSETVDRGTNNEQFF
V: TRBV5-1; size: many; J: TRBJ1-6; D: .; DNA: TGCGCCAGCAGCTCGCAGTGGAATTCACCCCTCCACTTT; CDR3: CASSSQWNSPLHF
V: TRBV7-8; size: .; J: TRBJ2-7; D: TRBD2; DNA: TGTGCCAGCAGCTCCGCTAGCGGGCTTCCCTACGAGCAGTACTTC; CDR3: CASSSASGLPYEQYF
V: TRBV10-2; size: many; J: TRBJ2-7; D: .; DNA: TGCGCCAGCAGTGAGGCAGGGCAAGTGCAGTACTTC; CDR3: CASSEAGQVQYF
V: TRBV7-8; size: many; J: TRBJ2-7; D: TRBD1; DNA: TGTGCCAGCAGCTTCTGGGACAGCCCCAACGAGCAGTACTTC; CDR3: CASSFWDSPNEQYF
V: TRBV20-1; size: many; J: TRBJ2-5; D: TRBD2; DNA: TGCAGTGTAGTTAGCGGGAGTGTGGAGACCCAGTACTTC; CDR3: CSVVSGSVETQYF
V: TRBV28; size: .; J: TRBJ1-6; D: .; DNA: TGTGCCACCACCTTTAACAGGGTGAGAAATAATTCACCCCTCCACTTT; CDR3: CATTFNRVRNNSPLHF
V: TRBV20-1; size: many; J: TRBJ2-7; D: .; DNA: TGCAGTGCTAGCAGGGACAACGCCTACGAGCAGTACTTC; CDR3: CSASRDNAYEQYF
V: TRBV4-1; size: many; J: TRBJ2-5; D: TRBD2; DNA: TGCGCCAGCAGCAGGGGCGGGAGGTCCCAAGAGACCCAGTACTTC; CDR3: CASSRGGRSQETQYF
V: TRBV2; size: many; J: TRBJ2-5; D: TRBD2; DNA: TGTGCCAGCAGTGAAGCGCTTATAGCGGGAGGAGAGACCCAGTACTTC; CDR3: CASSEALIAGGETQYF
V: TRBV20-1; size: many; J: TRBJ2-5; D: TRBD2; DNA: TGCAGTGCTAGACTTCTAGCGGGTCTCCAAGAGACCCAGTACTTC; CDR3: CSARLLAGLQETQYF
V: TRBV9; size: many; J: TRBJ2-5; D: .; DNA: TGTGCCAGCAGCGACCCTAGCGTCCCTACGAATACCCAGTACTTC; CDR3: CASSDPSVPTNTQYF
V: TRBV20-1; size: many; J: TRBJ2-1; D: TRBD2; DNA: TGCAGTGCTAGTTCCCTACTAGCGGGAGTGAGCTACAATGAGCAGTTCTTC; CDR3: CSASSLLAGVSYNEQFF
V: TRBV20-1; size: many; J: TRBJ2-1; D: TRBD2; DNA: TGCAGTGCTAGAGATCGGCGGACTAGCGGTGTCGATGAGCAGTTCTTC; CDR3: CSARDRRTSGVDEQFF
V: TRBV6-6; size: many; J: TRBJ2-3; D: TRBD2; DNA: TGTGCCAGCAGTTACGGGGGAAGCGGGAGCGGTACAGATACGCAGTATTTT; CDR3: CASSYGGSGSGTDTQYF
V: TRBV7-8; size: many; J: TRBJ2-1; D: TRBD2; DNA: TGTGCCAGCAGCCTCGGACTAGCGGAATACAATGAGCAGTTCTTC; CDR3: CASSLGLAEYNEQFF
V: TRBV6-5; size: many; J: TRBJ1-4; D: .; DNA: TGTGCCAGCAGTCAGACTCCGGGTCCTAATGAAAAACTGTTTTTT; CDR3: CASSQTPGPNEKLFF
V: TRBV6-1; size: many; J: TRBJ1-5; D: .; DNA: TGTGCCAGCACCGAAGGGAGGTTCCGAGGTCAGCCCCAGCATTTT; CDR3: CASTEGRFRGQPQHF
V: TRBV27; size: .; J: TRBJ2-1; D: TRBD2; DNA: TGTGCCAGCAGCTCATCGGGGCTAGCGGGGATATCCTACAATGAGCAGTTCTTC; CDR3: CASSSSGLAGISYNEQFF
V: TRBV12-3/TRBV12-4; size: many; J: TRBJ1-2; D: TRBD1; DNA: TGTGCCAGCAGACCCCTCGACAGGGATGGCTACACCTTC; CDR3: CASRPLDRDGYTF
V: TRBV7-9; size: many; J: TRBJ1-2; D: .; DNA: TGTGCCAGCAGCCCCCCGGGACGTGGAGGCTACACCTTC; CDR3: CASSPPGRGGYTF
V: TRBV28; size: .; J: TRBJ2-7; D: .; DNA: TGTGCCAGCAGTTTATGGTTTTGGGGGAGGAGGGCCTACGAGCAGTACTTC; CDR3: CASSLWFWGRRAYEQYF
V: TRBV11-2; size: many; J: TRBJ1-4; D: .; DNA: TGTGCCAGCAGCCGCCTGGGAACAACTAATGAAAAACTGTTTTTT; CDR3: CASSRLGTTNEKLFF
V: TRBV5-6; size: many; J: TRBJ2-1; D: .; DNA: TGTGCCAGCAGCTCTCGCGATCAGATTTACAATGAGCAGTTCTTC; CDR3: CASSSRDQIYNEQFF
V: TRBV6-6; size: .; J: TRBJ2-5; D: .; DNA: TGTGCCAGCAGTTTTGGGGGTACAGAGACCCGGTACTTC; CDR3: CASSFGGTETRYF
V: TRBV20-1; size: many; J: TRBJ1-4; D: TRBD1; DNA: TGCAGTGCACCGGACAGGGCCCGGGAAAAACTGTTTTTT; CDR3: CSAPDRAREKLFF
V: TRBV27; size: few; J: TRBJ1-5; D: .; DNA: TGTGCCAGCAGTTTTCAAGGATATAGCAATCAGCCCCAGCATTTT; CDR3: CASSFQGYSNQPQHF
V: TRBV5-1; size: many; J: TRBJ2-1; D: .; DNA: TGCGCCAGCAGCTTAAACCCAGGGACCGCCGCCGTCTACAATGAGCAGTTCTTC; CDR3: CASSLNPGTAAVYNEQFF
V: TRBV2; size: many; J: TRBJ2-1; D: .; DNA: TGTGCCAGCAGTGGATGGTCGGAGGGCAATGAGCAGTTCTTC; CDR3: CASSGWSEGNEQFF
V: TRBV3-1; size: many; J: TRBJ1-2; D: .; DNA: TGTGCCAGCAGCCAAGATCCCCAGACAGCTTATGGCTACACCTTC; CDR3: CASSQDPQTAYGYTF
V: TRBV2; size: many; J: TRBJ2-7; D: .; DNA: TGTGCCAGCAGTGGCGGGCCGGGATTAAAGTACTTC; CDR3: CASSGGPGLKYF
V: TRBV5-8; size: .; J: TRBJ2-7; D: TRBD2; DNA: TGTGCCAGCAAACCTGCCCCCGGGACTAGCGGGATGTACGAGCAGTACTTC; CDR3: CASKPAPGTSGMYEQYF
V: TRBV28; size: .; J: TRBJ2-7; D: .; DNA: TGTGCCAGCAGTTTATGGGCTGGCGGAACCTACGAGCAGTACTTC; CDR3: CASSLWAGGTYEQYF
V: TRBV6-4; size: many; J: TRBJ2-1; D: .; DNA: TGTGCCAGCAGTGACCCGAGCTCCTACAATGAGCAGTTCTTC; CDR3: CASSDPSSYNEQFF
V: TRBV20-1; size: many; J: TRBJ2-2; D: TRBD2; DNA: TGCAGTGCCCAGGGACTAGCGGGAGGGGAAGCCGGGGAGCTGTTTTTT; CDR3: CSAQGLAGGEAGELFF
V: TRBV6-5; size: many; J: TRBJ1-5; D: .; DNA: TGTGCCAGCAGTTCCGGACGGAAACAGCCCCAGCATTTT; CDR3: CASSSGRKQPQHF
V: TRBV7-9; size: .; J: TRBJ1-3; D: .; DNA: TGTGCCAGCAGCTTATACGCTTCTGGAAACACCATATATTTT; CDR3: CASSLYASGNTIYF
V: TRBV4-2; size: .; J: TRBJ2-1; D: .; DNA: TGTGCCAGCAGCCAAGATCGACGGGGACGGAGTGAGCAGTTCTTC; CDR3: CASSQDRRGRSEQFF
V: TRBV12-3/TRBV12-4; size: many; J: TRBJ2-1; D: TRBD2; DNA: TGTGCCAGCAATCCAGCGGGAGGGCCCTTATATGAGCAGTTCTTC; CDR3: CASNPAGGPLYEQFF
V: TRBV3-1; size: many; J: TRBJ2-3; D: .; DNA: TGTGCCAGCAGCCAAGATTGGGGTCCCACAGATACGCAGTATTTT; CDR3: CASSQDWGPTDTQYF
V: TRBV20-1; size: many; J: TRBJ2-1; D: TRBD2; DNA: TGCAGTGCTAAACCCGGGAGGATCTACAATGAGCAGTTCTTC; CDR3: CSAKPGRIYNEQFF
V: TRBV19; size: few; J: TRBJ2-7; D: TRBD2; DNA: TGTGCCAGTAGTATACTCCCGCCGGGACTAGCGGGATCCTACGAGCAGTACTTC; CDR3: CASSILPPGLAGSYEQYF
V: TRBV5-4; size: .; J: TRBJ2-5; D: .; DNA: TGTGCCAGCAGAGATACTAGTCTTGTAGAGACCCAGTACTTC; CDR3: CASRDTSLVETQYF
V: TRBV6-5; size: many; J: TRBJ2-5; D: .; DNA: TGTGCCAGCAGTTCCCCGGGAAGAGAGACCCAGTACTTC; CDR3: CASSSPGRETQYF
V: TRBV27; size: many; J: TRBJ1-4; D: TRBD1; DNA: TGTGCCAGCAGTACTAGGGAACAGGGGAATGAAAAACTGTTTTTT; CDR3: CASSTREQGNEKLFF
V: TRBV7-2; size: many; J: TRBJ2-4; D: .; DNA: TGTGCCAGCAGCTTAGAAGGGACCCTCAAAAACATTCAGTACTTC; CDR3: CASSLEGTLKNIQYF
V: TRBV7-9; size: many; J: TRBJ2-5; D: .; DNA: TGTGCCAGCAGCTTAGTCTTTCTGGCCGACCAAGAGACCCAGTACTTC; CDR3: CASSLVFLADQETQYF
V: TRBV27; size: many; J: TRBJ2-3; D: TRBD1; DNA: TGTGCCAGCAGTTTGATCAGGGGGCTCTCTAGCACAGATACGCAGTATTTT; CDR3: CASSLIRGLSSTDTQYF
V: TRBV2; size: many; J: TRBJ1-4; D: TRBD1; DNA: TGTGCCAGCAGTTACCAGGGGGCAAGTAATGAAAAACTGTTTTTT; CDR3: CASSYQGASNEKLFF
V: TRBV24-1; size: many; J: TRBJ2-3; D: TRBD2; DNA: TGTGCCACCAGTAAATTCGAGAGGGGACTAGCGGGATCCAGTGCAGATACGCAGTATTTT; CDR3: CATSKFERGLAGSSADTQYF
V: TRBV6-5; size: many; J: TRBJ2-7; D: .; DNA: TGTGCCAGCAGTTACCTTGGCCAACCGTCTTACGAGCAGTACTTC; CDR3: CASSYLGQPSYEQYF
V: TRBV6-6; size: many; J: TRBJ1-4; D: .; DNA: TGTGCCAGCAGTTATCGGCCCCGGACTGATGAAAAACTGTTTTTT; CDR3: CASSYRPRTDEKLFF
V: TRBV7-8; size: many; J: TRBJ1-2; D: .; DNA: TGTGCCAGCAGCTCAGAGAGAAGACACTATGGCTACACCTTC; CDR3: CASSSERRHYGYTF
V: TRBV6-2/TRBV6-3; size: many; J: TRBJ2-1; D: .; DNA: TGTGCCAGCAGTTACTCTTGGCAAATCAATGAGCAGTTCTTC; CDR3: CASSYSWQINEQFF
V: TRBV6-5; size: many; J: TRBJ2-7; D: TRBD2; DNA: TGTGCCAGCAGTTACTCTTCCGGACTAGCGATGTCCTACGAGCAGTACTTC; CDR3: CASSYSSGLAMSYEQYF
V: TRBV14; size: few; J: TRBJ1-2; D: .; DNA: TGTGCCAGCAGCCAAGATTCTGGACAGCTATATGGCTACACCTTC; CDR3: CASSQDSGQLYGYTF